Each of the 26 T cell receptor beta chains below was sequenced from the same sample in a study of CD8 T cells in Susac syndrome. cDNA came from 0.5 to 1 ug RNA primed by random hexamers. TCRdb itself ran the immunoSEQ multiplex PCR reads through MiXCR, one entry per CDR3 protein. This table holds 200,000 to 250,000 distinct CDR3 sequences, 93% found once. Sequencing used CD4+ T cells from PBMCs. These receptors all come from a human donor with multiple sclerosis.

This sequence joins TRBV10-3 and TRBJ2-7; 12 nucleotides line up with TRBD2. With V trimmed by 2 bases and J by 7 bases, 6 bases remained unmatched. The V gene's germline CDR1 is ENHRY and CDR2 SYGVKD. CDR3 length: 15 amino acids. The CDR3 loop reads CAISEGLAGTGEQYF. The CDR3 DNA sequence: TGTGCCATCAGTGAGGGACTAGCGGGGACGGGTGAGCAGTACTTC.

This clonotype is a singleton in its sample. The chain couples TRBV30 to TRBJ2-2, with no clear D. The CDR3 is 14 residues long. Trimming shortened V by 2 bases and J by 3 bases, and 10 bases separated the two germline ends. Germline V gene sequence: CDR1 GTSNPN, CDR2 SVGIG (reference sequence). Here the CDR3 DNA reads TGTGCCTGGAGTTCGGACGGATACACCGGGGAGCTGTTTTTT. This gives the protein CAWSSDGYTGELFF.

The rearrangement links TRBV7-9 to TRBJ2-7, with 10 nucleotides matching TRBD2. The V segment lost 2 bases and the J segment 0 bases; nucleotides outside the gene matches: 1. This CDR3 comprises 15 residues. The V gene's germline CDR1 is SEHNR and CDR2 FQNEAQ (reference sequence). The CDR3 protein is CASSLLAGASYEQYF. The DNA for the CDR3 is TGTGCCAGCAGCTTACTAGCGGGGGCCTCCTACGAGCAGTACTTC.

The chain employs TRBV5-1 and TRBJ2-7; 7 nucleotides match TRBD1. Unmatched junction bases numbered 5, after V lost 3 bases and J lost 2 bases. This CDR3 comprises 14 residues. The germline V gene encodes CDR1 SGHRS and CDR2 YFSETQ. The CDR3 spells CASSSGTAPYEQYF. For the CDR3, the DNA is TGCGCCAGCAGCTCCGGGACAGCCCCCTACGAGCAGTACTTC.

Written as DNA, the CDR3 is TGTGCCAGCTCGTCGGGACACATCTTCTACGAGCAGTACTTC. Protein: CASSSGHIFYEQYF. The J gene is TRBJ2-7, the V gene TRBV19, with a weak D call TRBD1 (6 bases). Per the germline V gene, CDR1 is LNHDA and CDR2 is SQIVND (reference sequence). Trimming removed 9 bases from V and 3 bases from J, with 18 bases in between. The CDR3 sequence is 14 residues long.

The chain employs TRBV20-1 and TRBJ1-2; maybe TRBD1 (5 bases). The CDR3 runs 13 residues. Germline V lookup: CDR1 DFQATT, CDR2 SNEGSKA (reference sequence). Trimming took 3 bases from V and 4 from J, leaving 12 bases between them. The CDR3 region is CSARLAGLYGYTF. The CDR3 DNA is TGCAGTGCTAGGCTGGCAGGGCTCTATGGCTACACCTTC.

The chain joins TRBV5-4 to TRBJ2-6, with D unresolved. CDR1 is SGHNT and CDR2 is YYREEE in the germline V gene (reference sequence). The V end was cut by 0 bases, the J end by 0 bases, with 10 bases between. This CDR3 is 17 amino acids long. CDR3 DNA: TGTGCCAGCAGCTTGGCGCACTTTACCTCTGGGGCCAACGTCCTGACTTTC. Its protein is CASSLAHFTSGANVLTF.

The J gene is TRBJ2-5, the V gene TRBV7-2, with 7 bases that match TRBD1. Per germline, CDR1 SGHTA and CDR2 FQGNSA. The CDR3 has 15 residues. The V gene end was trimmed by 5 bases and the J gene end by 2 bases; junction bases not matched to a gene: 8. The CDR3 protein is CASSTRTGPQETQYF. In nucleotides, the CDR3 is TGTGCCAGCAGCACACGGACAGGACCTCAAGAGACCCAGTACTTC.

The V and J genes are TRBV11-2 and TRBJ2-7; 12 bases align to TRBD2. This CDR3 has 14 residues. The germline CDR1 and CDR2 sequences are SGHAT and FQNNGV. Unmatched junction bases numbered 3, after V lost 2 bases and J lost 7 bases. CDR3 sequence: CASSLLAGGSEQYF. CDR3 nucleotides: TGTGCCAGCAGCTTACTAGCGGGGGGGAGTGAGCAGTACTTC.

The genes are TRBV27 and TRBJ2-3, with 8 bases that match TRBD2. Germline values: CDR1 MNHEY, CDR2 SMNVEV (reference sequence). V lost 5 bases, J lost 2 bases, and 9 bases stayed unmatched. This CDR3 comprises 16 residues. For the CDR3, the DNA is TGTGCCAGCAGTCCCCTACGGGGGGGGTTCACAGATACGCAGTATTTT. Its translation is CASSPLRGGFTDTQYF.

CDR3 protein: CASSLKGSGEAFF. DNA of the CDR3: TGTGCCAGCAGCTTAAAAGGAAGTGGTGAAGCTTTCTTT. This chain joins TRBV11-3 and TRBJ1-1, with D unresolved. Trimming removed 2 bases at V and 7 bases at J, with 11 bases between. The CDR3 length is 13 residues. Per the germline V gene, CDR1 is SGHNT and CDR2 is YENEEA.

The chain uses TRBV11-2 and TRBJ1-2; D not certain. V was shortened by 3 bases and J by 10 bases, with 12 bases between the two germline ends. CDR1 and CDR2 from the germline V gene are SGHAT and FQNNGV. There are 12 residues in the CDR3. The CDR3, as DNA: TGTGCCAGCAGCTTGCCCGAAGGGCTCTACACCTTC. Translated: CASSLPEGLYTF.

As DNA, the CDR3 is TGTGCCAGCAGCCGGGACAGGGGGTACCAAGAGACCCAGTACTTC. This encodes CASSRDRGYQETQYF. The J gene is TRBJ2-5, the V gene TRBV3-1, with TRBD1 identical over 11 bases. The junction had 1 base not matched to a gene; V was cut back by 4 bases and J by 0 bases. Germline lookup yields CDR1 LGHDT and CDR2 YNNKEL (reference sequence). CDR3 size: 15 residues.

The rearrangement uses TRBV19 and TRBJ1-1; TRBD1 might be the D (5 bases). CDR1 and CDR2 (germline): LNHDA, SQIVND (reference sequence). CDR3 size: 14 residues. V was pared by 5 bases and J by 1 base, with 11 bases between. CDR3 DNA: TGTGCCAGTAGTTTAATCAGGGAGAACACTGAAGCTTTCTTT. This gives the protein CASSLIRENTEAFF.

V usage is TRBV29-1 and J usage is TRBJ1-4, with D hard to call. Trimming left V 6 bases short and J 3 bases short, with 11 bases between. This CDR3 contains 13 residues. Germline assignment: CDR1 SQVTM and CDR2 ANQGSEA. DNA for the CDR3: TGCAGCGTCTGCGCCGGGGCTAATGAAAAACTGTTTTTT. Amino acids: CSVCAGANEKLFF. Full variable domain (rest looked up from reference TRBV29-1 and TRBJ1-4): SAVISQKPSRDICQRGTSLTIQCQVDSQVTMMFWYRQQPGQSLTLIATANQGSEATYESGFVIDKFPISRPNLTFSTLTVSNMSPEDSSIYLCSVCAGANEKLFFGSGTQLSVL.

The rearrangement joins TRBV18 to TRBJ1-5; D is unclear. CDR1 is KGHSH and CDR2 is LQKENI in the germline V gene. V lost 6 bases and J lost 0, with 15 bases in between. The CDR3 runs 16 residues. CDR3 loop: CASSQLPAVSNQPQHF. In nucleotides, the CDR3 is TGTGCCAGCTCTCAACTCCCGGCGGTTAGCAATCAGCCCCAGCATTTT.

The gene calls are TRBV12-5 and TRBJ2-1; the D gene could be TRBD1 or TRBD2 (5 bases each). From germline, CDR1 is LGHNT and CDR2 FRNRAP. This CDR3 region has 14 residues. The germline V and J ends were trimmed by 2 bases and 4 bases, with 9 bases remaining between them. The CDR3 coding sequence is TGTGCTAGTGGTTTGAGGGGACCTTACAATGAGCAGTTCTTC. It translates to CASGLRGPYNEQFF. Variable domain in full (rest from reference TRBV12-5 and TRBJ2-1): DARVTQTPRHKVTEMGQEVTMRCQPILGHNTVFWYRQTMMQGLELLAYFRNRAPLDDSGMPKDRFSAEMPDATLATLKIQPSEPRDSAVYFCASGLRGPYNEQFFGPGTRLTVL.

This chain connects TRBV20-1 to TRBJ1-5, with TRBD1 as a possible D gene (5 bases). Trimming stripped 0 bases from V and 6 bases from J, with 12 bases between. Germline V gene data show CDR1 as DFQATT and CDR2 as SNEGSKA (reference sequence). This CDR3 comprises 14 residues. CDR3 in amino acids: CSAREAGGFQPQHF. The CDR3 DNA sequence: TGCAGTGCTAGAGAGGCCGGGGGTTTTCAGCCCCAGCATTTT.

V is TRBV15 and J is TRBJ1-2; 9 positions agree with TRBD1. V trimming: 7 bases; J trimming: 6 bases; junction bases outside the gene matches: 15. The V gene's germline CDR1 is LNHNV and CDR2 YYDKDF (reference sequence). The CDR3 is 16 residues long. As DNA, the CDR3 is TGTGCCACCAAAAACCGGACAGGGGCGCGAGGGGATGGCTACACCTTC. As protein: CATKNRTGARGDGYTF.

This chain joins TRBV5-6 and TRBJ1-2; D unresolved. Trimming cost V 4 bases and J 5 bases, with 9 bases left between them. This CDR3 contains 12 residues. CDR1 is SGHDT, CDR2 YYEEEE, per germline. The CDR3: CASSTIGYGYTF. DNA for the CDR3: TGTGCCAGCAGCACCATAGGGTATGGCTACACCTTC.

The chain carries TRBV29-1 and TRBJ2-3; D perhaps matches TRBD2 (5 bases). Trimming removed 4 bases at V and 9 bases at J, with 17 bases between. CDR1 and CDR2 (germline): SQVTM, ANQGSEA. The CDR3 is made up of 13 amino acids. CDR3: CSVGPRTSGTQYF. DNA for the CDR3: TGCAGCGTTGGCCCTCGCACCTCGGGGACGCAGTATTTT.

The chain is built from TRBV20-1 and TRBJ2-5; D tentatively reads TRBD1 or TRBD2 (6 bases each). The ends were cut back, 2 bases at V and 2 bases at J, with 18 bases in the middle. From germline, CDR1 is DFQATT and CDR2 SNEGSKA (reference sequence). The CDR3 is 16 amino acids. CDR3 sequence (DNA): TGCAGTGCTAGAAGGGCGGGACACCTACTACAAGAGACCCAGTACTTC. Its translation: CSARRAGHLLQETQYF.

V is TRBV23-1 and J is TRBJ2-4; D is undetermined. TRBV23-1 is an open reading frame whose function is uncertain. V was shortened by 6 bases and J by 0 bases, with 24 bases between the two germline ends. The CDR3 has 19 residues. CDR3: CASRPTSGRRILAKNIQYF. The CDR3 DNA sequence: TGCGCCAGCAGACCAACGTCCGGCAGAAGAATTCTAGCCAAAAACATTCAGTACTTC.

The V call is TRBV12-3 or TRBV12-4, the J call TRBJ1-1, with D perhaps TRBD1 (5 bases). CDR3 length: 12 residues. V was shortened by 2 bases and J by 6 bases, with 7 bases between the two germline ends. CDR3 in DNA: TGTGCCAGCAGTTTACAGGGTCCTGAAGCTTTCTTT. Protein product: CASSLQGPEAFF.

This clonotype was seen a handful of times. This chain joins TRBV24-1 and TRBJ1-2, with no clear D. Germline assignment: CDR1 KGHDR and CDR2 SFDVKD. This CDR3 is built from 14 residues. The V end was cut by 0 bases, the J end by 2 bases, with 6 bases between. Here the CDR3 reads CATSDLRQNYGYTF. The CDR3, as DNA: TGTGCCACCAGTGATTTGCGTCAGAACTATGGCTACACCTTC.

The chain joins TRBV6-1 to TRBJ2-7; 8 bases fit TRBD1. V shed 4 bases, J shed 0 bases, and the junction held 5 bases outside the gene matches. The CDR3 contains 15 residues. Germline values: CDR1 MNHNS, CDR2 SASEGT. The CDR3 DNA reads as TGTGCCAGCAGTGCTCAGGGGGCTAGCTCCTACGAGCAGTACTTC. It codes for CASSAQGASSYEQYF.